The 27 T cell receptor beta chains presented below share a single source sample, sequenced in a study of blood T cell repertoires in COVID-19. Here immunoSEQ multiplex PCR was the method, and the copy in TCRdb shows in-frame clones only, minus some. The sample lists more than 250,000 clones, around 87% occurring once. The sequencing sample was made of PBMCs or T cells enriched from blood (not recorded which). Receptors were obtained from a woman aged 30 to 39 who had recovered from COVID-19.

This clone was seen only once. This chain uses TRBV9 with TRBJ1-1; D may be TRBD1 (5 bases). The germline V gene has CDR1 SGDLS and CDR2 YYNGEE. This CDR3 has 14 amino acids. Deletions cut 3 bases from V and 2 bases from J, with 11 bases between. CDR3 nucleotide sequence: TGTGCCAGCAGCGGACTGGGGGGAAACACTGAAGCTTTCTTT. Residues: CASSGLGGNTEAFF.

V and J are TRBV27 and TRBJ2-1, with 8 positions matching TRBD1. This CDR3 is built from 15 residues. The J segment lost 10 bases and the V segment lost 5 bases, leaving 13 bases of the junction unmatched. Germline assignment: CDR1 MNHEY and CDR2 SMNVEV (reference sequence). For the CDR3, the DNA is TGTGCCAGCAGTCGAACCGGACAGGGTTGGATAGAGCAGTTCTTC. Its protein is CASSRTGQGWIEQFF.

The chain couples TRBV9 to TRBJ2-1; D may be TRBD1 (5 bases). CDR1 and CDR2 from the germline V gene are SGDLS and YYNGEE. The CDR3 loop spans 15 amino acids. V lost 0 bases, J lost 4 bases, and 11 bases lay in between. CDR3 in DNA: TGTGCCAGCAGCGTAGGTCAGGGATTGTACAATGAGCAGTTCTTC. Its translation is CASSVGQGLYNEQFF.

The V gene is TRBV6-5, the J gene TRBJ2-2; 7 bases fit TRBD1. Germline V gene data show CDR1 as MNHEY and CDR2 as SVGAGI. With 8 bases clipped from V and 3 bases from J, the junction kept 6 bases outside the gene matches. This CDR3 comprises 14 residues. The CDR3 here is CASRRTGDTGELFF. The CDR3 DNA reads TGTGCCAGCCGCCGGACAGGAGACACCGGGGAGCTGTTTTTT.

The V and J genes are TRBV5-4 and TRBJ2-1; possible D gene TRBD2, 7 bases. This CDR3 region has 14 residues. CDR1 and CDR2 from the germline V gene are SGHNT and YYREEE (reference sequence). CDR3 coding DNA: TGTGTCAGGGCAGGGCGGGGGCCCTACAATGAGCAGTTCTTC. Protein: CVRAGRGPYNEQFF.

The rearrangement joins TRBV6-5 to TRBJ1-3, with D maybe TRBD1 (6 bases). V lost 7 bases and J lost 0, with 13 bases in between. Looked up from germline, CDR1 is MNHEY and CDR2 is SVGAGI. This CDR3 region has 15 residues. The CDR3 sequence: CASTKTGSSGNTIYF. The CDR3 bases are TGTGCCAGCACCAAAACAGGGTCCTCTGGAAACACCATATATTTT.

The rearrangement joins TRBV5-4 to TRBJ1-6; perhaps TRBD1 as D (5 bases). The CDR3 contains 14 residues. Germline CDR1 reads SGHNT; CDR2 reads YYREEE (reference sequence). V lost 3 bases and J lost 10, with 14 bases in between. The CDR3, as DNA: TGTGCCAGCAGCTACGGGCCAGGGCCATCACCCCTCCACTTT. This codes for CASSYGPGPSPLHF.

The chain links TRBV4-3 to TRBJ1-2; perhaps TRBD1 as D (5 bases). The CDR3 has 15 amino acids. Trimming took 0 bases from V and 8 from J, leaving 16 bases between them. Germline values: CDR1 LGHNA, CDR2 YSLEER. This chain's CDR3 is CASSQDRRGVRGYTF. Written as DNA, the CDR3 is TGCGCCAGCAGCCAAGATAGGCGGGGGGTGAGGGGCTACACCTTC.

The chain is built from TRBV30 and TRBJ2-2, with 12 positions matching TRBD2. The CDR3 is made up of 16 amino acids. Germline assignment: CDR1 GTSNPN and CDR2 SVGIG (reference sequence). The J segment lost 7 bases and the V segment lost 3 bases, leaving 9 bases of the junction unmatched. CDR3 protein: CAWRPSSGGAGGELFF. The DNA for the CDR3 is TGTGCCTGGAGGCCGTCTAGCGGGGGGGCCGGCGGGGAGCTGTTTTTT.

The chain carries TRBV18 and TRBJ1-3; maybe TRBD1 (6 bases). This CDR3 is built from 15 residues. Germline V gives CDR1 KGHSH, CDR2 LQKENI. Trimming stripped 5 bases from V and 4 bases from J, with 15 bases between. CDR3 protein: CASSRAGESGNTIYF. CDR3 in DNA: TGTGCCAGCTCAAGAGCAGGGGAATCCGGAAACACCATATATTTT.

V gene TRBV9 combines with J gene TRBJ2-1; 11 bases agree with TRBD2. V gave up 1 base and J gave up 5 bases; unmatched junction bases: 5. Germline V CDR1 and CDR2: SGDLS, YYNGEE. This CDR3 spans 16 amino acids. The CDR3 reads CASSVLAGGRNNEQFF. The CDR3 bases are TGTGCCAGCAGCGTATTAGCGGGGGGGCGTAACAATGAGCAGTTCTTC.

The chain has TRBV15 and TRBJ1-4; 9 bases are a match to TRBD1. The CDR3 spans 15 residues. Germline V gene lookup returns CDR1 LNHNV and CDR2 YYDKDF (reference sequence). V was clipped by 3 bases and J by 8 bases; unmatched bases: 7. This CDR3 is CATSRGGTGSEKLFF. The CDR3, as DNA: TGTGCCACCAGCAGGGGGGGGACAGGGTCGGAAAAACTGTTTTTT. The full variable domain, rest sourced from reference TRBV15 and TRBJ1-4, is DAMVIQNPRYQVTQFGKPVTLSCSQTLNHNVMYWYQQKSSQAPKLLFHYYDKDFNNEADTPDNFQSRRPNTSFCFLDIRSPGLGDTAMYLCATSRGGTGSEKLFFGSGTQLSVL.

The chain has TRBV28 and TRBJ2-7; 10 nucleotides align to TRBD1. CDR3 length: 17 residues. V dropped 3 bases and J dropped 3; count of bases not matched to a gene: 11. Germline V gene lookup returns CDR1 MDHEN and CDR2 SYDVKM. CDR3 nucleotides: TGTGCCAGCAGTTTTAATCTCGCGGGACAGGGGATCTACGAGCAGTACTTC. Translated, it gives CASSFNLAGQGIYEQYF.

The gene calls are TRBV7-2 and TRBJ2-1; D is possibly TRBD2 (6 bases). The CDR3 is 15 residues long. V lost 5 bases and J lost 6, with 17 bases in between. CDR1 is SGHTA and CDR2 is FQGNSA in the germline V gene. Here the CDR3 reads CASSPTSEAFNEQFF. The CDR3 DNA reads TGTGCCAGCAGCCCGACTAGTGAGGCTTTCAATGAGCAGTTCTTC.

This chain links TRBV24-1 with TRBJ1-5; unclear D gene. Between the trimmed V and J ends, which lost 2 bases and 1 base, there was a span of 8 bases. Germline V gene data show CDR1 as KGHDR and CDR2 as SFDVKD. The CDR3 loop spans 15 amino acids. The CDR3 spells CATSDSDWSNQPQHF. The CDR3, as DNA: TGTGCCACCAGTGATTCCGACTGGAGCAATCAGCCCCAGCATTTT.

The chain links TRBV20-1 to TRBJ2-1; D unresolved. This CDR3 is built from 11 residues. With 5 bases removed from V and 10 bases from J, the gap between germline ends came to 12 bases. The germline CDR1 and CDR2 sequences are DFQATT and SNEGSKA (reference sequence). The CDR3 region has the DNA TGCAGTGCTGCCCAAATCGGGGAGCAGTTCTTC. Amino acids: CSAAQIGEQFF.

This chain joins TRBV7-2 and TRBJ2-5, with 10 bases aligning to TRBD2. The germline V gene encodes CDR1 SGHTA and CDR2 FQGNSA. V dropped 4 bases and J dropped 7; count of bases not matched to a gene: 12. This CDR3 has 16 amino acids. This CDR3 reads CASSSTLLSGGSTQYF. In DNA, the CDR3 is TGTGCCAGCAGCTCTACCCTTCTTAGCGGGGGGTCGACCCAGTACTTC.

This chain connects TRBV19 to TRBJ1-1, with 7 bases matching TRBD1. This CDR3 has 14 amino acids. J gave up 6 bases and V 3 bases, and 7 bases lay outside the gene matches. Germline CDR1 reads LNHDA; CDR2 reads SQIVND (reference sequence). DNA for the CDR3: TGTGCCAGTAGTATCGCACAGGGGTTCCCTGAAGCTTTCTTT. It is translated as CASSIAQGFPEAFF.

This clone has just one count. V usage is TRBV7-9 and J usage is TRBJ1-1; D gene uncertain. Germline CDR1 is SEHNR and CDR2 is FQNEAQ (reference sequence). Trimming left V 10 bases short and J 7 bases short, with 19 bases between. The CDR3 runs to 13 residues. The DNA of the CDR3 is TGTGCCATCATTGCCCCCGTCCCCTATGAAGCTTTCTTT. This sequence encodes CAIIAPVPYEAFF.

This clone is a singleton in its sample. The chain employs TRBV4-3 and TRBJ2-3, with TRBD1 matching 7 bases. CDR3 length: 15 residues. V gave up 0 bases and J gave up 3 bases; unmatched junction bases: 3. The germline V gene has CDR1 LGHNA and CDR2 YSLEER. DNA for the CDR3: TGCGCCAGCAGCCAAGAAACAGGGGAGACAGATACGCAGTATTTT. This translates into CASSQETGETDTQYF.

The rearrangement links TRBV11-2 to TRBJ1-4; D remains unclear. The ends were cut back, 6 bases at V and 9 bases at J, with 17 bases in the middle. This CDR3 is 14 amino acids long. Germline CDR1 reads SGHAT; CDR2 reads FQNNGV. CDR3 coding DNA: TGTGCCAGCAGGGATGGCGGGCGAGGGAAAAAACTGTTTTTT. Translation gives CASRDGGRGKKLFF.

This rearrangement joins TRBV4-2 to TRBJ1-2, with a possible D match to TRBD1 (6 bases). Germline CDR1 reads LGHNA; CDR2 reads YNFKEQ. CDR3 length equals 17 residues. Trimming pared 0 bases from V and 5 bases from J, leaving 19 bases between. The CDR3 DNA sequence: TGTGCCAGCAGCCAAGATAGGCGAACACAGGGTAATTATGGCTACACCTTC. Encoded protein: CASSQDRRTQGNYGYTF.

The V gene is TRBV12-3 or TRBV12-4, the J gene TRBJ1-2; D unclear. The CDR3 length is 13 residues. Trimming took off 3 bases at V and 5 bases at J, with 10 bases between the two ends. CDR3 bases: TGTGCCAGCAGTTTTGGGGAGAGATATGGCTACACCTTC. Its protein is CASSFGERYGYTF.

This chain joins TRBV28 and TRBJ2-3; the D gene is possibly TRBD1 (6 bases). The germline V gene has CDR1 MDHEN and CDR2 SYDVKM. Deletions cut 2 bases from V and 8 bases from J, with 20 bases between. The CDR3 has 16 amino acids. In DNA, the CDR3 is TGTGCCAGCAGTTTAAGGGGACACCAAATCGTGGCTACGCAGTATTTT. Translated, it gives CASSLRGHQIVATQYF. Full variable domain (rest looked up from reference TRBV28 and TRBJ2-3): DVKVTQSSRYLVKRTGEKVFLECVQDMDHENMFWYRQDPGLGLRLIYFSYDVKMKEKGDIPEGYSVSREKKERFSLILESASTNQTSMYLCASSLRGHQIVATQYFGPGTRLTVL.

The chain combines TRBV19 with TRBJ2-2; TRBD1 is a possible D gene (6 bases). V gave up 2 bases and J gave up 4 bases, with 11 bases separating them. The CDR3 has 15 residues. Germline V lookup: CDR1 LNHDA, CDR2 SQIVND (reference sequence). The chain's CDR3 is CASSILDRTTGELFF. CDR3 in DNA: TGTGCCAGTAGTATACTGGACAGAACCACCGGGGAGCTGTTTTTT.

The rearrangement uses TRBV18 and TRBJ1-1; maybe TRBD1 (6 bases). Deletions cut 2 bases from V and 7 bases from J, with 14 bases between. From germline, CDR1 is KGHSH and CDR2 LQKENI. The CDR3 has 14 residues. CDR3 sequence: CASSPSTRGNEAFF. The DNA of the CDR3 is TGTGCCAGCTCACCATCGACAAGGGGGAATGAAGCTTTCTTT.

This chain uses TRBV5-1 with TRBJ1-2; a weak D match, TRBD1 (5 bases). CDR1 and CDR2 from the germline V gene are SGHRS and YFSETQ. Deletions cut 0 bases from V and 0 bases from J, with 9 bases between. CDR3 length: 15 amino acids. CDR3 amino acids: CASSLEQAANYGYTF. The CDR3 bases are TGCGCCAGCAGCTTGGAACAGGCTGCTAACTATGGCTACACCTTC.